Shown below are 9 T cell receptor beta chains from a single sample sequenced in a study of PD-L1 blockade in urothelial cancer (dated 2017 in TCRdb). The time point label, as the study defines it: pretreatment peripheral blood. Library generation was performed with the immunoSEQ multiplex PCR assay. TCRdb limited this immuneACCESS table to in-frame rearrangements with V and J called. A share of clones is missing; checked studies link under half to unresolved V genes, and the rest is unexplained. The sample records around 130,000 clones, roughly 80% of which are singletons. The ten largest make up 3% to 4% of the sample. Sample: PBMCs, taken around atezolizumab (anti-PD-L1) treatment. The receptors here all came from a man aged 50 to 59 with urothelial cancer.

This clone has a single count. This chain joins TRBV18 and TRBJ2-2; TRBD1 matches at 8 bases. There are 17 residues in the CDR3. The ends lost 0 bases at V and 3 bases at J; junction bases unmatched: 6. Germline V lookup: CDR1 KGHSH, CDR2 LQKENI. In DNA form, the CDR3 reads TGTGCCAGCTCACCACCTGTAGGGACAGGACACACCGGGGAGCTGTTTTTT. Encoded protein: CASSPPVGTGHTGELFF.

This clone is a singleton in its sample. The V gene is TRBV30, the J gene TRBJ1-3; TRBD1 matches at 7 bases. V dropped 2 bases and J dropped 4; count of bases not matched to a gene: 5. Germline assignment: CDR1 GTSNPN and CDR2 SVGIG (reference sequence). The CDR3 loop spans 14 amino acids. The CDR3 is CAWSRDSGGNTIYF. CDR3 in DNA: TGTGCCTGGAGTAGGGACAGCGGAGGAAACACCATATATTTT.

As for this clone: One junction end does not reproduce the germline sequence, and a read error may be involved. The CDR3 DNA reads as TGTGCTAGCAGCTTAAACAGGGGAGGAGAGACCCAGTACTTC. It is translated as CASSLNRGGETQYF. The V and J genes are TRBV7-7 and TRBJ2-5, with D tentatively TRBD1 (7 bases). CDR1 and CDR2 from the germline V gene are SSHAT and FNYEAQ (reference sequence). The CDR3 runs to 14 residues.

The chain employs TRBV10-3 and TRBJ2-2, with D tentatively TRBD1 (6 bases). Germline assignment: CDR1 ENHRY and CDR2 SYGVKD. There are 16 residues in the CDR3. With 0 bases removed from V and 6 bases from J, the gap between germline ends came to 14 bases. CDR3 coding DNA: TGTGCCATCAGTGAGTCCGACCAGGGGCGCGCCGGGGAGCTGTTTTTT. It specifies CAISESDQGRAGELFF.

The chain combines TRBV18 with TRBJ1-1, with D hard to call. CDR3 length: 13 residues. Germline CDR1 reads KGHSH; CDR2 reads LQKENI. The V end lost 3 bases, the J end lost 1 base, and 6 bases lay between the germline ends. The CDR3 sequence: CASSPGQNTEAFF. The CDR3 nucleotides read TGTGCCAGCTCACCTGGCCAGAACACTGAAGCTTTCTTT.

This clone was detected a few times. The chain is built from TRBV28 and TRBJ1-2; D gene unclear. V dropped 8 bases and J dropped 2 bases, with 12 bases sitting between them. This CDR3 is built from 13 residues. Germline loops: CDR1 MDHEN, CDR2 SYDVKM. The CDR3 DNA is TGTGCCAGCCATGATGGCAGAAACTATGGCTACACCTTC. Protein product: CASHDGRNYGYTF.

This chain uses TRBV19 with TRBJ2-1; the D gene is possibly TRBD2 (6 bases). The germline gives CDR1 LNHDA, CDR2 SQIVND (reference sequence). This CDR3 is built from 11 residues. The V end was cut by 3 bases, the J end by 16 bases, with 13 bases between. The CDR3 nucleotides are TGTGCCAGTAGTATTGGACTAATCCCCTTCTTC. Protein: CASSIGLIPFF.

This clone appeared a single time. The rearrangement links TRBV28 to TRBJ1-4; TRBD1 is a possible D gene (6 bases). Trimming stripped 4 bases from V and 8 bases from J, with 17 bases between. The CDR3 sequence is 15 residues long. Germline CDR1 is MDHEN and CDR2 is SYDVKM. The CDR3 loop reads CASSSNEDQGEKLFF. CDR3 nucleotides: TGTGCCAGCAGTTCCAATGAAGACCAGGGGGAAAAACTGTTTTTT.

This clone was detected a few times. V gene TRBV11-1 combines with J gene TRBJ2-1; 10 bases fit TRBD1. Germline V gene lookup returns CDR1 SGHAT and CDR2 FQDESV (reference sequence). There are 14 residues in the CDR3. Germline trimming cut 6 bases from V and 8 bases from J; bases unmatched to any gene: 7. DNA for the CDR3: TGTGCCAGCAGACGGACAGGGGGGACGGATGAGCAGTTCTTC. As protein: CASRRTGGTDEQFF.